This is a list of T cell receptor beta chains from one sample in a study of control samples from healthy donors and cancer patients. Repertoires were generated with immunoSEQ multiplex PCR, while TCRdb's copy carries only in-frame clones and drops some. The sample lists about 27,000 clones; around 90% were seen once. Sequencing input: PBMCs. Receptor source: a man aged 45-60 years with lung cancer. CDR3s include the opening cysteine and the closing phenylalanine or tryptophan. D genes are given only for firm matches. Clone size appears in some rows only: once, few, many, or a class for an expanded clone.

>TRBJ2-5|NA|TRBV28|NA
CASSILRDPETQYF
TGTGCCAGCAGTATATTAAGAGACCCAGAGACCCAGTACTTC
>TRBJ1-5|NA|TRBV7-2|once
CASSPDDQPQHF
TGTGCCAGCAGCCCTGACGATCAGCCCCAGCATTTT
>TRBJ1-3|NA|TRBV7-2|NA
CASSLSGNTIYF
TGTGCCAGCAGCTTATCTGGAAACACCATATATTTT
>TRBJ2-5|TRBD1|TRBV28|NA
CASSFGSGGPKETQYF
TGTGCCAGCAGTTTTGGCTCAGGGGGACCGAAGGAGACCCAGTACTTC
>TRBJ1-4|TRBD1|TRBV9|NA
CASSVGRTGEEKLFF
TGTGCCAGCAGCGTAGGCAGAACAGGGGAGGAAAAACTGTTTTTT
>TRBJ2-7|NA|TRBV2|NA
CASSGTARDTEQYF
TGTGCCAGCAGTGGAACTGCCCGGGACACGGAGCAGTACTTC
>TRBJ1-1|NA|TRBV7-2|NA
CASSLEANTEAFF
TGTGCCAGCAGCTTAGAGGCTAACACTGAAGCTTTCTTT
>TRBJ1-5|NA|TRBV12-3/TRBV12-4|NA
CASSFLGQPQHF
TGTGCCAGCAGTTTTCTGGGGCAGCCCCAGCATTTT
>TRBJ1-6|NA|TRBV7-2|NA
CASSAQQGHNSPLHF
TGTGCCAGCAGCGCCCAACAGGGACATAATTCACCCCTCCACTTT
>TRBJ2-5|TRBD1|TRBV19|NA
CASSRTTGETQYF
TGTGCCAGTAGTAGGACGACAGGGGAGACCCAGTACTTC
>TRBJ2-2|TRBD1|TRBV12-5|NA
CASGLTIYRGAGELFF
TGTGCTAGTGGTTTGACAATCTACAGGGGCGCCGGGGAGCTGTTTTTT
>TRBJ2-5|TRBD2|TRBV6-2/TRBV6-3|NA
CASSPPGGGQETQYF
TGTGCCAGCAGTCCCCCGGGCGGGGGACAAGAGACCCAGTACTTC
>TRBJ2-7|TRBD1|TRBV11-2|NA
CASSVGTGDPYEQYF
TGTGCCAGCAGCGTAGGGACAGGGGATCCCTACGAGCAGTACTTC
>TRBJ1-6|NA|TRBV19|NA
CASGQPSSYNSPLHF
TGTGCCAGTGGACAGCCCAGCTCCTATAATTCACCCCTCCACTTT
>TRBJ2-3|TRBD1|TRBV7-3|NA
CASSLAPTGASTDTQYF
TGTGCCAGCAGCCTCGCACCGACAGGGGCGAGCACAGATACGCAGTATTTT
>TRBJ1-2|NA|TRBV6-1|NA
CASSEWVSNYGYTF
TGTGCCAGCAGTGAATGGGTCAGTAACTATGGCTACACCTTC
>TRBJ1-2|NA|TRBV30|NA
CASEGTSSRARGYTF
TGTGCCTCGGAGGGGACTTCCAGCCGGGCTCGTGGCTACACCTTC
>TRBJ2-2|NA|TRBV29-1|NA
CSVWTGNTGELFF
TGCAGCGTTTGGACGGGAAACACCGGGGAGCTGTTTTTT
>TRBJ2-5|TRBD2|TRBV5-8|NA
CASSSWTSGDQETQYF
TGTGCCAGCAGCTCCTGGACTAGCGGGGACCAAGAGACCCAGTACTTC
>TRBJ2-5|TRBD1|TRBV7-9|NA
CASSASGGWGETQYF
TGTGCCAGCAGCGCGTCAGGGGGATGGGGAGAGACCCAGTACTTC
>TRBJ2-7|TRBD2|TRBV3-1/TRBV3-2|NA
CASSQRGGVYEQYF
TGTGCCAGCAGCCAGCGCGGGGGTGTGTACGAGCAGTACTTC
>TRBJ1-5|NA|TRBV30|NA
CAWSNSVGYSNQPQHF
TGTGCCTGGAGTAACTCGGTCGGATATAGCAATCAGCCCCAGCATTTT
>TRBJ2-5|NA|TRBV7-2|NA
CASSPAGVQETQYF
TGTGCCAGCAGCCCGGCGGGCGTCCAAGAGACCCAGTACTTC
>TRBJ2-5|NA|TRBV3-1/TRBV3-2|NA
CASSQDGGEHKTQYF
TGTGCCAGCAGCCAAGACGGCGGGGAACACAAGACCCAGTACTTC
>TRBJ2-7|NA|TRBV19|NA
CASRDTSYEQYF
TGTGCCAGTAGGGACACCTCCTACGAGCAGTACTTC
>TRBJ1-2|NA|TRBV28|NA
CATFRVGGYTF
TGTGCCACTTTCAGGGTCGGAGGCTACACCTTC
>TRBJ1-3|TRBD1|TRBV10-3|NA
CAISPGQGKAGNTIYF
TGTGCCATCAGTCCGGGACAGGGAAAGGCCGGAAACACCATATATTTT
>TRBJ2-3|NA|TRBV30|once
CAWSVGAGTDTQYF
TGTGCCTGGAGTGTAGGGGCGGGCACAGATACGCAGTATTTT
>TRBJ2-1|NA|TRBV4-3|NA
CASSQEWEGAGSNEQFF
TGCGCCAGCAGCCAAGAATGGGAGGGGGCAGGGAGCAATGAGCAGTTCTTC
>TRBJ1-2|NA|TRBV3-1/TRBV3-2|once
CASSLRDGFYGYTF
TGTGCCAGCAGCCTCCGGGACGGCTTCTATGGCTACACCTTC
>TRBJ1-2|TRBD1|TRBV6-5|NA
CASSYRFRGWNYGYTF
TGTGCCAGCAGTTACCGTTTCAGGGGGTGGAACTATGGCTACACCTTC